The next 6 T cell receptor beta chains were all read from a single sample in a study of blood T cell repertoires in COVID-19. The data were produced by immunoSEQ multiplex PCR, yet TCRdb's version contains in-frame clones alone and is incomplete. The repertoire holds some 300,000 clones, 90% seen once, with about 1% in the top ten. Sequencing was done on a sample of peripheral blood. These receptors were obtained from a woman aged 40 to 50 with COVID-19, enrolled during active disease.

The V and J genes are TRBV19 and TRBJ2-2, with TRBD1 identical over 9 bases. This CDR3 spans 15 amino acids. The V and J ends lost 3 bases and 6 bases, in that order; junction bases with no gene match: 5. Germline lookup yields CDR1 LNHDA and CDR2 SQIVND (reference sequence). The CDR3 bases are TGTGCCAGTAGTATCGGGACAGGGTGGTCCGGGGAGCTGTTTTTT. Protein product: CASSIGTGWSGELFF.

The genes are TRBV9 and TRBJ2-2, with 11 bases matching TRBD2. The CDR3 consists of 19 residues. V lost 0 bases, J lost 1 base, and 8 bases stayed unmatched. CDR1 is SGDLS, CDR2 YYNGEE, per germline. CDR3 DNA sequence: TGTGCCAGCAGCGTAGAGGTAACCGGGACTAGCGGGAACACCGGGGAGCTGTTTTTT. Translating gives CASSVEVTGTSGNTGELFF. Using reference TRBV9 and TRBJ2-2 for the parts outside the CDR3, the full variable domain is DSGVTQTPKHLITATGQRVTLRCSPRSGDLSVYWYQQSLDQGLQFLIQYYNGEERAKGNILERFSAQQFPDLHSELNLSSLELGDSALYFCASSVEVTGTSGNTGELFFGEGSRLTVL.

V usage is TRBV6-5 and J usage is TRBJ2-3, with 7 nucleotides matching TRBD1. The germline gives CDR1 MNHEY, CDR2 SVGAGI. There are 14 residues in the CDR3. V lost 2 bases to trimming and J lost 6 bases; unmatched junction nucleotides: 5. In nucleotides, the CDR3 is TGTGCCAGCAGTTACAAGGGGGCAGAGGATACGCAGTATTTT. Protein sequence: CASSYKGAEDTQYF.

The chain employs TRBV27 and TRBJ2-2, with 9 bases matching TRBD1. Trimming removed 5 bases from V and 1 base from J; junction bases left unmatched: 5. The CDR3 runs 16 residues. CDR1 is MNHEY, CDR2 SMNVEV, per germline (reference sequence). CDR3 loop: CASSRGTGWNTGELFF. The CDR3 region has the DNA TGTGCCAGCAGTAGGGGGACAGGGTGGAACACCGGGGAGCTGTTTTTT.

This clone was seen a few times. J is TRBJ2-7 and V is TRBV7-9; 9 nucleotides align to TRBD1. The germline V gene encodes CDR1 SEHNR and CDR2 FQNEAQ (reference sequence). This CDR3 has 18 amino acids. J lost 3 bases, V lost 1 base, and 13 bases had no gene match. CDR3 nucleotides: TGTGCCAGCAGCTTAGTGGACAGGGGAGATAGGACCATCTACGAGCAGTACTTC. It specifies CASSLVDRGDRTIYEQYF.

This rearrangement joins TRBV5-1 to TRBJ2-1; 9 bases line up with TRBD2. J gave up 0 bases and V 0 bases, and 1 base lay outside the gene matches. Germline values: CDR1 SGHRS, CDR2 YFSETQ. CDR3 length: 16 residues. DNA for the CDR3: TGCGCCAGCAGCTTGGATAGCGGGAGCTCCTACAATGAGCAGTTCTTC. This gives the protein CASSLDSGSSYNEQFF.